These T cell receptor beta chains were read from a single sample in a study of early T cells in non-severe SARS-CoV-2 infection. From the 5' RACE reads, TCRdb called clonotypes with MiXCR, one entry per CDR3 protein. The data show 45,000 to 55,000 distinct CDR3 sequences, around 10% seen once. The source material was whole blood. The origin of the receptors is an adult who was a healthcare worker with PCR-confirmed SARS-CoV-2 infection or an uninfected control (not recorded which). Each CDR3 is given with its conserved first and last residue. Each record gives: V gene, D gene, J gene, clone size, CDR3 protein, CDR3 DNA. The D gene is left open where the match is weak. Some rows have no size entry. The others give once, few or many, or a class for an expanded clone.

V gene: TRBV29-1; D gene: TRBD2; J gene: TRBJ2-2; clone size: many; CDR3 protein: CSGGLAGAGELFF; CDR3 DNA: TGCAGCGGGGGACTAGCGGGAGCCGGGGAGCTGTTTTTT
V gene: TRBV28; D gene: -; J gene: TRBJ1-1; clone size: many; CDR3 protein: CASSLQQTTNTEAFF; CDR3 DNA: TGTGCCAGCAGTTTACAACAGACCACGAACACTGAAGCTTTCTTT
V gene: TRBV18; D gene: TRBD1; J gene: TRBJ2-5; clone size: many; CDR3 protein: CASSPGQGGETQYF; CDR3 DNA: TGTGCCAGCTCACCTGGACAGGGTGGAGAGACCCAGTACTTC
V gene: TRBV19; D gene: -; J gene: TRBJ1-2; clone size: -; CDR3 protein: CASSITASLFDPYGYTF; CDR3 DNA: TGTGCCAGTAGTATAACAGCCAGCCTGTTTGATCCCTATGGCTACACCTTC
V gene: TRBV12-3/TRBV12-4; D gene: -; J gene: TRBJ2-2; clone size: few; CDR3 protein: CASLPGPTGELFF; CDR3 DNA: TGTGCCAGCCTCCCCGGGCCTACCGGGGAGCTGTTTTTT
V gene: TRBV29-1; D gene: TRBD1; J gene: TRBJ1-1; clone size: many; CDR3 protein: CSVGDSEAFF; CDR3 DNA: TGCAGCGTTGGGGACAGTGAAGCTTTCTTT
V gene: TRBV15; D gene: -; J gene: TRBJ2-1; clone size: many; CDR3 protein: CATSSRRNQGYEQFF; CDR3 DNA: TGTGCCACCAGCAGCCGGAGGAACCAGGGTTATGAGCAGTTCTTC
V gene: TRBV7-6; D gene: TRBD2; J gene: TRBJ2-1; clone size: many; CDR3 protein: CASSALAGSYNEQFF; CDR3 DNA: TGTGCCAGCAGCGCCCTAGCGGGGTCCTACAATGAGCAGTTCTTC
V gene: TRBV12-5; D gene: -; J gene: TRBJ1-5; clone size: many; CDR3 protein: CASGLNSNQPQHF; CDR3 DNA: TGTGCTAGTGGTTTAAATAGCAATCAGCCCCAGCATTTT
V gene: TRBV21-1; D gene: -; J gene: TRBJ1-3; clone size: few; CDR3 protein: CASSKVESGNTIYF; CDR3 DNA: TGTGCCAGCAGCAAAGTTGAGAGTGGAAACACCATATATTTT
V gene: TRBV18; D gene: TRBD2; J gene: TRBJ2-1; clone size: many; CDR3 protein: CASSPYERDPYNEQFF; CDR3 DNA: TGTGCCAGCTCACCATACGAGCGGGATCCCTACAATGAGCAGTTCTTC
V gene: TRBV25-1; D gene: TRBD2; J gene: TRBJ2-7; clone size: few; CDR3 protein: CASSEAGGSYEQYF; CDR3 DNA: TGTGCCAGCAGTGAAGCGGGAGGCTCCTACGAGCAGTACTTC
V gene: TRBV28; D gene: -; J gene: TRBJ1-1; clone size: many; CDR3 protein: CASKAGSGTEAFF; CDR3 DNA: TGTGCCAGCAAGGCGGGGAGCGGCACTGAAGCTTTCTTT
V gene: TRBV28; D gene: TRBD1; J gene: TRBJ2-7; clone size: many; CDR3 protein: CASSLTGGSYEQYF; CDR3 DNA: TGTGCCAGCAGCCTCACAGGGGGCTCCTACGAGCAGTACTTC
V gene: TRBV2; D gene: -; J gene: TRBJ2-5; clone size: medium-sized; CDR3 protein: CASILEGGPQETQYF; CDR3 DNA: TGTGCCAGCATTCTCGAGGGGGGGCCCCAAGAGACCCAGTACTTC
V gene: TRBV20-1; D gene: -; J gene: TRBJ2-7; clone size: many; CDR3 protein: CSARDLGEPEQYF; CDR3 DNA: TGCAGTGCTAGAGATTTGGGGGAGCCGGAGCAGTACTTC
V gene: TRBV7-2; D gene: -; J gene: TRBJ1-3; clone size: few; CDR3 protein: CASSLVGAHSGNTIYF; CDR3 DNA: TGTGCCAGCAGCTTAGTCGGGGCCCACTCTGGAAACACCATATATTTT